This T cell receptor (beta chain) emerged from a study of response to subunit inactivated influenza vaccine. Study-wide points: With each seasonal influenza vaccination, the authors suggested, few new T cells are recruited.

MiXCR was run by TCRdb on the RT-PCR reads, yielding one entry per CDR3 protein. The repertoire includes fewer than 800,000 distinct CDR3 sequences, 15% to 18% of them detected once, and approximately 10% sits in the top ten. The table lists this clonotype with a few counts. Its matching antigen is unknown. At one boundary the junction diverges from the germline segment, which might be a read error. This CDR3 has 13 residues. CDR1 is MNHEY and CDR2 is SMNVEV in the germline V gene (reference sequence). The sequence came from a man aged 50 to 60 who received an inactivated influenza vaccine. Sequencing was performed on PBMCs from blood, taken 11 to 12 days after vaccination. The rearrangement uses TRBV27 and TRBJ1-5, with D possibly TRBD1 on 6 matching bases. The CDR3 bases are TGTGCCACCAGTGGAGGGGGAGGTCAGCCCCAGCATTTT. It translates to CATSGGGGQPQHF.